One and the same sample provided the 13 T cell receptor beta chains below, sequenced in a study of OX40 agonist ivuxolimab in advanced cancers. Repertoires were generated with immunoSEQ multiplex PCR, while TCRdb's copy carries only in-frame clones and drops some. The sample lists 75,000 to 100,000 clones; 87% were seen once. The starting material was CD4+ or CD8+ T cells sorted from blood, obtained in a trial of the OX40 agonist ivuxolimab. These receptors all come from an adult with an advanced solid tumor such as melanoma, head and neck, liver or kidney cancer.

This rearrangement joins TRBV28 to TRBJ2-1; TRBD1 matches 7 bases. This CDR3 is built from 15 residues. After removal of 5 bases from V and 7 bases from J, the junction contained 11 bases not matched to a gene. Germline V gene data show CDR1 as MDHEN and CDR2 as SYDVKM. This CDR3 reads CASSLPPYRGNEQFF. The CDR3 DNA follows: TGTGCCAGCAGTCTCCCGCCCTACAGGGGTAATGAGCAGTTCTTC. Full variable domain (rest looked up from reference TRBV28 and TRBJ2-1): DVKVTQSSRYLVKRTGEKVFLECVQDMDHENMFWYRQDPGLGLRLIYFSYDVKMKEKGDIPEGYSVSREKKERFSLILESASTNQTSMYLCASSLPPYRGNEQFFGPGTRLTVL.

The rearrangement uses TRBV5-1 and TRBJ1-5; 12 nucleotides agree with TRBD1. V dropped 4 bases and J dropped 5; count of bases not matched to a gene: 4. The CDR3 extends over 15 amino acids. CDR1 and CDR2 from the germline V gene are SGHRS and YFSETQ. The CDR3 region has the DNA TGCGCCAGCAGCCCCGGGACAGGGGGCGATCAGCCCCAGCATTTT. Its protein is CASSPGTGGDQPQHF.

The chain uses TRBV10-1 and TRBJ1-2; D ambiguous. The CDR3 has 15 amino acids. Trimming stripped 8 bases from V and 2 bases from J, with 18 bases between. Germline CDR1 is WNHNN and CDR2 is SYGVQD (reference sequence). CDR3 in DNA: TGCGCCAGCGATTTGCGACGGACCTTCAACTATGGCTACACCTTC. Residues: CASDLRRTFNYGYTF.

The rearrangement uses TRBV4-3 and TRBJ1-5; 7 bases match TRBD1. J was trimmed by 4 bases and V by 0 bases; bases with no gene match: 3. The CDR3 has 15 residues. Germline V gene data show CDR1 as LGHNA and CDR2 as YSLEER. CDR3 residues: CASSQDTQGNQPQHF. The CDR3 DNA sequence: TGCGCCAGCAGCCAAGATACACAGGGGAATCAGCCCCAGCATTTT.

Concerning this clone itself: Given the absence of the conserved phenylalanine or tryptophan at the CDR3 end, a read error is likely. The chain employs TRBV18 and TRBJ1-6; TRBD1 might be the D (5 bases). The CDR3 consists of 15 residues. The V end lost 3 bases, the J end lost 8 bases, and 14 bases lay between the germline ends. Germline V gives CDR1 KGHSH, CDR2 LQKENI. For the CDR3, the DNA is TGTGCCAGCTCACCCGACGGGGACGGGTATTCACCCCTCCACCTT. Its translation is CASSPDGDGYSPLHL.

V and J are TRBV11-2 and TRBJ1-1, with D tentatively TRBD1 (5 bases). Germline values: CDR1 SGHAT, CDR2 FQNNGV. CDR3 length: 15 amino acids. V was shortened by 2 bases and J by 5 bases, with 15 bases between the two germline ends. Here the CDR3 reads CASSLSGGGYTEAFF. CDR3 nucleotide sequence: TGTGCCAGCAGCTTATCTGGGGGAGGGTATACTGAAGCTTTCTTT.

The V and J genes are TRBV18 and TRBJ1-4; no reliable D call. V shed 1 base and J shed 3 bases, with 9 bases lying between them. The germline V gene has CDR1 KGHSH and CDR2 LQKENI. The CDR3 sequence is 15 residues long. Written as DNA, the CDR3 is TGTGCCAGCTCACCACAGGGCGGGCCTAATGAAAAACTGTTTTTT. Encoded protein: CASSPQGGPNEKLFF.

This rearrangement joins TRBV10-1 to TRBJ2-3; a weak D match, TRBD2 (7 bases). Trimming cost V 4 bases and J 4 bases, with 18 bases left between them. The CDR3 totals 16 residues. Germline lookup yields CDR1 WNHNN and CDR2 SYGVQD (reference sequence). This CDR3 is CASSGVGGPNPDTQYF. CDR3 nucleotides: TGCGCCAGCAGTGGAGTGGGGGGGCCAAACCCAGATACGCAGTATTTT.

The gene calls are TRBV7-2 and TRBJ1-2; 7 nucleotides align to TRBD1. This CDR3 comprises 16 residues. Germline V lookup: CDR1 SGHTA, CDR2 FQGNSA. With 5 bases clipped from V and 5 bases from J, the junction kept 14 bases outside the gene matches. The CDR3 coding sequence is TGTGCCAGCAGCCCACAAGGGGGCTCGTACCCATATGGCTACACCTTC. This translates into CASSPQGGSYPYGYTF.

V gene TRBV6-4 combines with J gene TRBJ2-7; the D is unclear. The CDR3 extends over 17 amino acids. The germline V gene has CDR1 MRHNA and CDR2 SNTAGT. The V end was cut by 5 bases, the J end by 0 bases, with 20 bases between. For the CDR3, the DNA is TGTGCCAGCAGTCAAGAATATCTCACATCGGGCTCCTACGAGCAGTACTTC. Translating it yields CASSQEYLTSGSYEQYF.

The CDR3 region is CASSIWSGGPKADTQYF. In DNA form, the CDR3 reads TGTGCCAGTAGTATATGGAGTGGGGGCCCTAAGGCAGATACGCAGTATTTT. The chain joins TRBV19 to TRBJ2-3, with a weak D call TRBD1 (6 bases). CDR1 is LNHDA and CDR2 is SQIVND in the germline V gene (reference sequence). Trimming cost V 2 bases and J 4 bases, with 19 bases left between them. There are 17 residues in the CDR3.

The rearrangement joins TRBV28 to TRBJ2-4; D gene unclear. The CDR3 has 12 residues. Germline V gene lookup returns CDR1 MDHEN and CDR2 SYDVKM. The V and J ends lost 8 bases and 0 bases respectively, with 5 bases between them. CDR3 loop: CASGVAKNIQYF. The CDR3 nucleotides are TGTGCCAGCGGGGTAGCCAAAAACATTCAGTACTTC.

This chain links TRBV19 with TRBJ1-4; unclear D gene. Per the germline V gene, CDR1 is LNHDA and CDR2 is SQIVND (reference sequence). V gave up 6 bases and J gave up 8 bases, with 13 bases separating them. The CDR3 runs 13 residues. The CDR3 spells CASRHYGSEKLFF. DNA of the CDR3: TGTGCCAGTAGACATTACGGGAGCGAAAAACTGTTTTTT.